A selection of T cell receptor beta chains follows, all from one sample in a study of shared clonotypes between healthy human individuals. The data were produced by immunoSEQ multiplex PCR, yet TCRdb's version contains in-frame clones alone and is incomplete. The table shows some 1 million clones, with about three quarters occurring only once. The sequenced sample consisted of memory CD4+ T cells sorted from blood. The receptors here all came from a man aged 18 to 29 in good health. Both conserved end residues are part of each CDR3. Fields, in order: D gene, V gene, J gene, clone size, CDR3 protein, CDR3 DNA. A D gene is named only where the DNA matches it firmly. The size of a clone is reported for some rows only, either as once, few or many, or as a class for expanded clones.

>NA|TRBV5-1|TRBJ2-7|NA
CASSLGDPQTYEQYF
TGCGCCAGCAGCTTGGGTGACCCTCAGACCTACGAGCAGTACTTC
>NA|TRBV29-1|TRBJ2-1|NA
CSVVRDDYNEQFF
TGCAGCGTTGTGCGGGACGACTACAATGAGCAGTTCTTC
>TRBD1|TRBV28|TRBJ2-5|few
CASSPAGTGGGPETQYF
TGTGCCAGCAGTCCCGCGGGGACAGGGGGCGGGCCGGAGACCCAGTACTTC
>NA|TRBV25-1|TRBJ1-2|few
CASSDDGTFGDGYTF
TGTGCCAGCAGTGATGATGGCACGTTCGGTGATGGCTACACCTTC
>NA|TRBV5-8|TRBJ1-3|once
CASSLRSSGNTIYF
TGTGCCAGCAGCTTGAGGAGCTCTGGAAACACCATATATTTT
>NA|TRBV7-3|TRBJ1-3|few
CASSLMEGWRGNTIYF
TGTGCCAGCAGCTTAATGGAGGGCTGGAGGGGAAACACCATATATTTT
>TRBD2|TRBV5-4|TRBJ2-1|NA
CASSRSLAGDGDNEQFF
TGTGCCAGCAGCCGAAGTCTAGCGGGAGATGGGGACAATGAGCAGTTCTTC
>NA|TRBV5-1|TRBJ1-1|NA
CASSLDSPPRRAFF
TGCGCCAGCAGCTTGGATTCCCCCCCTCGTCGAGCTTTCTTT
>NA|TRBV2|TRBJ2-2|NA
CASSYKSNTGELFF
TGTGCCAGCAGTTATAAGTCTAACACCGGGGAGCTGTTTTTT
>TRBD2|TRBV30|TRBJ2-5|NA
CAWSVPRSGRFQETQYF
TGTGCCTGGAGTGTACCCAGGAGCGGGAGGTTCCAAGAGACCCAGTACTTC
>NA|TRBV27|TRBJ1-4|few
CASRRPGQNEKLFF
TGTGCCAGCAGGAGGCCGGGACAAAATGAAAAACTGTTTTTT
>NA|TRBV4-1|TRBJ1-5|NA
CASSQDVPNQPQHF
TGCGCCAGCAGCCAAGACGTACCAAATCAGCCCCAGCATTTT
>TRBD2|TRBV10-2|TRBJ2-3|once
CASSVAGGPRNTQYF
TGCGCCAGCAGCGTAGCGGGAGGGCCGCGAAATACGCAGTATTTT
>NA|TRBV21-1|TRBJ2-7|NA
CASSFHNEQYF
TGTGCCAGCAGCTTCCACAACGAGCAGTACTTC
>NA|TRBV4-3|TRBJ2-1|NA
CASSQDLGPGEFF
TGCGCCAGCAGCCAAGATTTGGGCCCGGGCGAGTTCTTC
>NA|TRBV2|TRBJ2-3|NA
CASSVDGLTGTDTQYF
TGTGCCAGCAGTGTGGACGGACTAACGGGCACAGATACGCAGTATTTT
>NA|TRBV6-6|TRBJ2-7|NA
CASSYTGSEQYF
TGTGCCAGCAGTTATACAGGGTCCGAGCAGTACTTC
>NA|TRBV19|TRBJ2-3|few
CASSMGVGADTQYF
TGTGCCAGTAGTATGGGTGTAGGCGCAGATACGCAGTATTTT
>NA|TRBV11-2|TRBJ2-2|NA
CASSLGGMVGELFF
TGTGCCAGCAGCTTAGGGGGTATGGTCGGGGAGCTGTTTTTT
>TRBD1|TRBV2|TRBJ1-1|once
CASVRDGTGNTEAFF
TGTGCCAGCGTTCGAGATGGGACAGGGAACACTGAAGCTTTCTTT
>NA|TRBV10-3|TRBJ2-3|NA
CAILGPNTDTQYF
TGTGCCATCCTGGGACCGAACACAGATACGCAGTATTTT
>NA|TRBV2|TRBJ1-2|NA
CASSGQALYGYTF
TGTGCCAGCAGTGGACAGGCACTCTATGGCTACACCTTC
>TRBD2|TRBV5-1|TRBJ2-7|NA
CASSGGTSGYEQYF
TGCGCCAGCAGCGGCGGGACTAGCGGTTACGAGCAGTACTTC
>NA|TRBV19|TRBJ2-1|NA
CASSIRMVSSNNEQFF
TGTGCCAGTAGTATTCGTATGGTGAGTAGCAACAATGAGCAGTTCTTC